A single sample gave rise to the 12 T cell receptor beta chains below, sequenced in a study of response to subunit inactivated influenza vaccine. Each CDR3 protein gets one entry after TCRdb re-called the RT-PCR reads with MiXCR. The table includes about half a million distinct CDR3 sequences, roughly 8.2% detected once. The sample here was PBMCs from blood, taken roughly 24 months after vaccination. The receptors were sampled from a man aged 50 to 75 who received an inactivated influenza vaccine.

The chain employs TRBV14 and TRBJ2-7; perhaps D is TRBD1 or TRBD2 (5 bases each). The CDR3 covers 12 residues. Germline loops: CDR1 SGHDN, CDR2 FVKESK. V dropped 5 bases and J dropped 7 bases, with 12 bases sitting between them. CDR3 residues: CASSNRRNEQYF. The CDR3 DNA is TGTGCCAGCAGCAACAGGAGGAATGAGCAGTACTTC. Variable domain in full (rest from reference TRBV14 and TRBJ2-7): EAGVTQFPSHSVIEKGQTVTLRCDPISGHDNLYWYRRVMGKEIKFLLHFVKESKQDESGMPNNRFLAERTGGTYSTLKVQPAELEDSGVYFCASSNRRNEQYFGPGTRLTVT.

At least ten counts were recorded for this clonotype. The gene calls are TRBV10-3 and TRBJ1-4, with no clear D. Germline loops: CDR1 ENHRY, CDR2 SYGVKD. The CDR3 runs 11 residues. Trimming cost V 10 bases and J 8 bases, with 11 bases left between them. CDR3 in amino acids: CATREGEKLFF. CDR3 sequence (DNA): TGTGCCACCCGGGAAGGCGAAAAACTGTTTTTT.

This clonotype was seen a handful of times. The genes are TRBV11-2 and TRBJ2-7; D is perhaps TRBD1 (5 bases). Germline-derived CDR1 and CDR2 are SGHAT and FQNNGV. This CDR3 has 15 amino acids. V shed 0 bases and J shed 0 bases, with 9 bases lying between them. This CDR3 reads CASSLEAGNSYEQYF. CDR3 coding DNA: TGTGCCAGCAGCTTAGAGGCAGGGAACTCCTACGAGCAGTACTTC.

V usage is TRBV7-2 and J usage is TRBJ2-5, with 7 bases that match TRBD2. There are 14 residues in the CDR3. CDR1 is SGHTA, CDR2 FQGNSA, per germline. The V segment lost 4 bases and the J segment 4 bases; nucleotides outside the gene matches: 6. The CDR3 loop reads CASSSRGGGETQYF. CDR3 bases: TGTGCCAGCAGCTCCCGCGGGGGTGGAGAGACCCAGTACTTC.

In this sample, this clonotype turned up a few times. CDR3 nucleotides: TGTGCCAGCAGCACCAAGGTACCCAGCGTAGCTTTCTTT. This sequence encodes CASSTKVPSVAFF. The chain couples TRBV3-1 to TRBJ1-1; D is unclear. This CDR3 contains 13 residues. Germline CDR1 LGHDT, CDR2 YNNKEL (reference sequence). Trimming shortened V by 5 bases and J by 10 bases, and 17 bases separated the two germline ends.

The V call is TRBV18, the J call TRBJ2-1; D is possibly TRBD1 (6 bases). CDR3 size: 14 residues. From germline, CDR1 is KGHSH and CDR2 LQKENI. Trimming pared 3 bases from V and 9 bases from J, leaving 15 bases between. CDR3 residues: CASSPGAGNSEQFF. CDR3 coding DNA: TGTGCCAGCTCACCGGGGGCAGGGAATAGTGAGCAGTTCTTC. The complete variable domain, with remaining parts taken from reference TRBV18 and TRBJ2-1, reads NAGVMQNPRHLVRRRGQEARLRCSPMKGHSHVYWYRQLPEEGLKFMVYLQKENIIDESGMPKERFSAEFPKEGPSILRIQQVVRGDSAAYFCASSPGAGNSEQFFGPGTRLTVL.

This clonotype was seen more than once but under ten times. The chain uses TRBV29-1 and TRBJ1-4; D is ambiguous. V lost 7 bases, J lost 6 bases, and 18 bases lay in between. Germline V lookup: CDR1 SQVTM, CDR2 ANQGSEA. This CDR3 spans 14 amino acids. This CDR3 reads CSAAVSDPYEKLFF. The CDR3 DNA reads TGCAGCGCTGCCGTGTCCGACCCGTATGAAAAACTGTTTTTT. Full variable domain (missing parts from reference TRBV29-1 and TRBJ1-4): SAVISQKPSRDICQRGTSLTIQCQVDSQVTMMFWYRQQPGQSLTLIATANQGSEATYESGFVIDKFPISRPNLTFSTLTVSNMSPEDSSIYLCSAAVSDPYEKLFFGSGTQLSVL.

This chain uses TRBV7-9 with TRBJ2-3; D may be TRBD1 (5 bases). The V and J ends lost 6 bases and 4 bases respectively, with 20 bases between them. Germline-derived CDR1 and CDR2 are SEHNR and FQNEAQ (reference sequence). The CDR3 totals 16 residues. The CDR3 sequence: CASSRPFRDPADTQYF. CDR3 DNA: TGTGCCAGCAGTCGCCCCTTCAGGGATCCGGCAGATACGCAGTATTTT. Full variable domain (remainder filled in from reference TRBV7-9 and TRBJ2-3): DTGVSQNPRHKITKRGQNVTFRCDPISEHNRLYWYRQTLGQGPEFLTYFQNEAQLEKSRLLSDRFSAERPKGSFSTLEIQRTEQGDSAMYLCASSRPFRDPADTQYFGPGTRLTVL.

This clonotype was observed a handful of times. The chain uses TRBV5-5 and TRBJ2-4; weak D call: TRBD1 (5 bases). V lost 2 bases and J 0 bases, leaving 9 bases between the germline ends. The CDR3 consists of 15 residues. Germline values: CDR1 SGHKS, CDR2 YYEKEE (reference sequence). The CDR3 region is CASSFTGVAKNIQYF. CDR3 nucleotide sequence: TGTGCCAGCAGCTTTACAGGAGTAGCCAAAAACATTCAGTACTTC.

The table lists this clonotype with a few counts. The chain couples TRBV5-4 to TRBJ2-3; 7 bases agree with TRBD2. The CDR3 sequence is 17 residues long. V shed 2 bases and J 0 bases; nucleotides not matched to a gene: 9. Germline V gene data show CDR1 as SGHNT and CDR2 as YYREEE (reference sequence). CDR3 residues: CASSFGLAGVSTDTQYF. The CDR3 DNA reads as TGTGCCAGCAGCTTTGGACTGGCGGGGGTTAGCACAGATACGCAGTATTTT.

This clonotype has just a few counts. The CDR3 loop is CASSRRGSNQPQHF. The CDR3 region has the DNA TGTGCCAGCAGCCGACGGGGGAGCAATCAGCCCCAGCATTTT. The V and J genes are TRBV12-3 or TRBV12-4 and TRBJ1-5; D might be TRBD1 (5 bases). Trimming shortened V by 6 bases and J by 1 base, and 10 bases separated the two germline ends. This CDR3 has 14 amino acids.

This clonotype was recorded a few times. The chain carries TRBV6-1 and TRBJ2-1, with 7 bases lining up with TRBD1. Looked up from germline, CDR1 is MNHNS and CDR2 is SASEGT. The CDR3 has 18 residues. V gave up 7 bases and J gave up 7 bases; unmatched junction bases: 22. The DNA of the CDR3 is TGTGCCAGCACCACTATCCTGGCCCCGGGACAGTTAGGGAATGAGCAGTTCTTC. Protein product: CASTTILAPGQLGNEQFF.